The T cell receptor beta chain described here comes from a study of shared T cell receptors in the human thymus. Germline CDR1 and CDR2: MDHEN and SYDVKM. Trimming at V came to 5 bases and at J to 0 bases, leaving 6 bases not matched to a gene. This CDR3 has 16 residues. The protocol was immunoSEQ multiplex PCR, while the TCRdb copy is restricted to in-frame clones and leaves out a portion. The table includes hundreds of thousands of clones, around 89% detected once. These sequences were also reported in another study, on human thymus T cells. That study adds: Healthy Finnish infants undergoing corrective surgery for congenital heart defects provided the donor material. Resections obtained during corrective heart surgery supplied the thymus tissue. Repertoires from thymus and blood appeared to show biased V and J gene usage. Related research found strongly overlapping thymic repertoires in unrelated individuals.

The rearrangement links TRBV28 to TRBJ2-4, with 8 bases identical to TRBD1. This TCR came from a boy under two years old with a congenital heart defect. The source material was thymocytes. This CDR3 reads CASSTTGGLAKNIQYF. CDR3 in DNA: TGTGCCAGCAGTACCACAGGGGGGCTAGCCAAAAACATTCAGTACTTC.